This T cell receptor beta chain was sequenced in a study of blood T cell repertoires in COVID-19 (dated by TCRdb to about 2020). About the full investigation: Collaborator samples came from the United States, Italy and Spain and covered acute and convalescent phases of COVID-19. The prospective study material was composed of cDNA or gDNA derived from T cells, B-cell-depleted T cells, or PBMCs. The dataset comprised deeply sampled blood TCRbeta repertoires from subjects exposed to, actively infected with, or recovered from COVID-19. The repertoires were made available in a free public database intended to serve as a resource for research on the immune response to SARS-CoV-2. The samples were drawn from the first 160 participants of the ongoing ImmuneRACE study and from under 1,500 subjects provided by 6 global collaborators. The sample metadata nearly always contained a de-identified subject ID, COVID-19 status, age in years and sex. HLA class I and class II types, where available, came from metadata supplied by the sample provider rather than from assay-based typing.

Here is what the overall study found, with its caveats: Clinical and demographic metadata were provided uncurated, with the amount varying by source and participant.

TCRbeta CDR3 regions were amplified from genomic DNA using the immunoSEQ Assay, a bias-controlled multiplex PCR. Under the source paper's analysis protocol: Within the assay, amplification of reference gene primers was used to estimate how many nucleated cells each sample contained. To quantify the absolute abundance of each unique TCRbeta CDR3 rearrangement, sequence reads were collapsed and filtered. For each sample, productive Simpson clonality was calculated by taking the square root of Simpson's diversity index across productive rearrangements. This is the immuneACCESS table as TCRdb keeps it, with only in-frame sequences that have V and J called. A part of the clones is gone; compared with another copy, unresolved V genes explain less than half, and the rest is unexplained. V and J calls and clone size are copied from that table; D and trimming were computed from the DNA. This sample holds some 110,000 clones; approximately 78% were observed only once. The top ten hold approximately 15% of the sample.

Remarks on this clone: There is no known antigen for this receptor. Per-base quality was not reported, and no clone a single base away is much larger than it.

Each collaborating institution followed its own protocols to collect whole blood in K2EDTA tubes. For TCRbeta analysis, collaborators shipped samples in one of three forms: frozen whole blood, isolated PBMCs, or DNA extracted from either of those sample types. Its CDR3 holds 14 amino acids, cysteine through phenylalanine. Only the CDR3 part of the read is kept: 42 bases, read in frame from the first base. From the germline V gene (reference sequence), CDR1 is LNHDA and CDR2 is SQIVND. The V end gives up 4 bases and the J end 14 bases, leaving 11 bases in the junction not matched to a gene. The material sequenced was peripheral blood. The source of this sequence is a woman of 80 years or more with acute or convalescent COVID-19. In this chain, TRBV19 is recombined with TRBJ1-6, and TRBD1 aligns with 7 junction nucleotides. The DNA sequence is TGTGCCAGTAGTACACAAACAGGGGTTAATGCCCTCCACTTT. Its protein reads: CASSTQTGVNALHF.